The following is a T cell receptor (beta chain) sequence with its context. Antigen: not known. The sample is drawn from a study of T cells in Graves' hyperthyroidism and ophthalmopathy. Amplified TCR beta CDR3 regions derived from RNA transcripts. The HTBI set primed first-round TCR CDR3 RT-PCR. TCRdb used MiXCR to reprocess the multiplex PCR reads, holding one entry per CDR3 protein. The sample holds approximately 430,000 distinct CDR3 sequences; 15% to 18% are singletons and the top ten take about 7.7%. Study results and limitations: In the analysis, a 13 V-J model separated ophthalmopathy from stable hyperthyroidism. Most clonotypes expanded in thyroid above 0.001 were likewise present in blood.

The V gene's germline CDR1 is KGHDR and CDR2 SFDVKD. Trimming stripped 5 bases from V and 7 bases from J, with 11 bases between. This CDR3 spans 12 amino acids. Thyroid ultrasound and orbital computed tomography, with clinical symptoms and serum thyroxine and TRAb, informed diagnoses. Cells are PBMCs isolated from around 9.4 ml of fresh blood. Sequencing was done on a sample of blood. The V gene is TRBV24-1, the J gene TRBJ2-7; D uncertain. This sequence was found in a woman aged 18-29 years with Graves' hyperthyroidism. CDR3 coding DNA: TGTGCCACCAGTGCCCTGGAAGGGGAGCAGTACTTC. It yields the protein CATSALEGEQYF.